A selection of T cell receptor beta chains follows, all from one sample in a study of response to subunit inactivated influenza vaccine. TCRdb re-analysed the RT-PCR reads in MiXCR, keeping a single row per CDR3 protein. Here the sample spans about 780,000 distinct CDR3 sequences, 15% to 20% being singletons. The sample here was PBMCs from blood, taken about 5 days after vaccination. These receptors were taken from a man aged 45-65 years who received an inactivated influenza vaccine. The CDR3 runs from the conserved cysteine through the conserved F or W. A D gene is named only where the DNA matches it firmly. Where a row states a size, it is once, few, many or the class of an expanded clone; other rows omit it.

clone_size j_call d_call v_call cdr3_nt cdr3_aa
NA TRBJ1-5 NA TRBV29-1 TGCAGCGTTGAATTAGGTCAAAACAATCAGCCCCAGCATTTT CSVELGQNNQPQHF
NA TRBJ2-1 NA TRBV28 TGTGCCAGCAGTTTCGTCGGGGGCGGTTACAATGAGCAGTTCTTC CASSFVGGGYNEQFF
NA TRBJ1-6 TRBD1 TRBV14 TGTGCCAGCAGCCCATCCAACAGGGGGAATTCACCCCTCCACTTT CASSPSNRGNSPLHF
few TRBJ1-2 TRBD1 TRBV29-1 TGCAGCGTTGGCCAGGACAGGGTGAATGGCTACACCTTC CSVGQDRVNGYTF
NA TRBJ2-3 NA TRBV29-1 TGCAGCGTTCCAGAACAATTCACAGATACGCAGTATTTT CSVPEQFTDTQYF
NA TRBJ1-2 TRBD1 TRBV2 TGTGCCAGCAGTCCGGGACAGGCTAGAGGCTACACCTTC CASSPGQARGYTF
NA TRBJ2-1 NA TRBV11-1 TGTGCCAGCAGCTTAGGGTTTCAGGGTGATCCGTTCTTC CASSLGFQGDPFF
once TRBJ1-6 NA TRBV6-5 TGTGCCAGCAGGTACTTGGGACGGCGTAATTCACCCCTCCACTTT CASRYLGRRNSPLHF
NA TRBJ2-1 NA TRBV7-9 TGTGCCAGCAGCTTAGGGCACGATGAGCAGTTCTTC CASSLGHDEQFF
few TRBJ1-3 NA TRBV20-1 TGCAGTGCTAGGGCCAGTGGAAACACCATATATTTT CSARASGNTIYF
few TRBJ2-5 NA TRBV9 TGTGCCAGCAGCGTAGATCCAGGGAGGGAGACCCAGTACTTC CASSVDPGRETQYF
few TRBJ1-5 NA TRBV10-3 TGTGCCATCAGTGAGTCAAATCGAGCCCAGCATTTT CAISESNRAQHF
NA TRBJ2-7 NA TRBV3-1 TGTGCCAGCACCGGAGGAAGCCTTAGCTCCTACGAGCAGTACTTC CASTGGSLSSYEQYF
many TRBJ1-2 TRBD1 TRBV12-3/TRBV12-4 TGTGCCAGCAGCCCATGGACAGGGGAGGATGGCTACACCTTC CASSPWTGEDGYTF
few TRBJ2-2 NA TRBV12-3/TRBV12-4 TGTGCCAGCAGTTTTGCCCCAGGACAGTCCACCGGGGAGCTGTTTTTT CASSFAPGQSTGELFF
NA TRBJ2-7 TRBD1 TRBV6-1 TGTGCCAGCCAGGGAAGCGGCCGGGACAGGGGCTTCGAGCAGTACTTC CASQGSGRDRGFEQYF
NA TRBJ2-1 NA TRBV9 TGTGCCAGCAGCGCCGCTAGCCGGTCCTACAATGAGCAGTTCTTC CASSAASRSYNEQFF
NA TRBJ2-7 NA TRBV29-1 TGCAGCGCCAAGGGGGACCACTACGAGCAGTACTTC CSAKGDHYEQYF
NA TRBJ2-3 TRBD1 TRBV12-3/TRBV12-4 TGTGCCAGCAGTCACCGGGACAGGGGTACAGATACGCAGTATTTT CASSHRDRGTDTQYF
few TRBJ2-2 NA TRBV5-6 TGTGCCAGCAGCACCGGGATATACACCGGGGAGCTGTTTTTT CASSTGIYTGELFF
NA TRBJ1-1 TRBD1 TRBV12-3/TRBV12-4 TGTGCCAGCAGTTTGATCTTAAATGGACAGGGGAACTCCTTT CASSLILNGQGNSF
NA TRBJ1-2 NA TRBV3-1 TGTGCCAGCAGCCAAGATTTGCCGTCGGGACGCTATTATGGCTACACCTTC CASSQDLPSGRYYGYTF
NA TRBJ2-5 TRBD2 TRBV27 TGTGCCAGCAGTTTTTCAGCGGGAGGTCGGGAGACCCAGTACTTC CASSFSAGGRETQYF
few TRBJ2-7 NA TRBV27 TGTGCCAGCAGTTTATCTTATGTGGGCAACTACGAGCAGTACTTC CASSLSYVGNYEQYF
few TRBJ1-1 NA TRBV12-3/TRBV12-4 TGTGCCAGCAGTTTATCCGGCGAGAACACTGAAGCTTTCTTT CASSLSGENTEAFF
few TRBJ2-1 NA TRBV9 TGTGCCAGCAGCGTAGGGCCCGTGTCCTACAATGAGCAGTTCTTC CASSVGPVSYNEQFF
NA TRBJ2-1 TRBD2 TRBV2 TGTGCCAGCAAGGATCTAGCGGGAGGTCCGTTCTTC CASKDLAGGPFF
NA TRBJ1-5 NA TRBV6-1 TGTGCCAGCAGTGAGGGGGTGGCCGAGCATTTT CASSEGVAEHF
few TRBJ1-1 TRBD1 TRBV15 TGTGCCACCAGCAGGGAAGAGGACAGGGCTCTCAAAATGAACACTGAAGCTTTCTTT CATSREEDRALKMNTEAFF
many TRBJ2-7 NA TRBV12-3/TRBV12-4 TGTGCCAGCAGTGTAGACAGGAGCTCCTACGAGCAGTACTTC CASSVDRSSYEQYF
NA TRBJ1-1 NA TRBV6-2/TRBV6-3 TGTGCCAGCAGACGACAGGCATTCTACACTGAAGCTTTCTTT CASRRQAFYTEAFF
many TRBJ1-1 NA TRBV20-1 TGCAGTGCTAGTACGGGTGGATGGGTGGGTGACACTGAAGCTTTCTTT CSASTGGWVGDTEAFF
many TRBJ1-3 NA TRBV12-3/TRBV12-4 TGTGCCAGCAGGGTGACAGGCGTCTTCTCTGGAAACACCATATATTTT CASRVTGVFSGNTIYF
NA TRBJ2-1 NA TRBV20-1 TGCAGTGCTAAGGTCAGGAACTACAATGAGCAGTTCTTC CSAKVRNYNEQFF
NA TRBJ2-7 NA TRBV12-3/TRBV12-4 TGTGCCAGCAGTGAGACCGCCTACGAGCAGTACTTC CASSETAYEQYF
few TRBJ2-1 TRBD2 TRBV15 TGTGCCACCAGCAAAGGGGGTAGCGGGGATGAGCAGTTCTTC CATSKGGSGDEQFF
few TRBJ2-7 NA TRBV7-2 TGTGCCAGCAGCTTAGGGTGGAGCTACTACGAGCAGTACTTC CASSLGWSYYEQYF
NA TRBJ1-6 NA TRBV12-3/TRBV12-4 TGTGCCAGCAGTTTGGGGGGGGCCGCTGTCAATTCACCCCTCCACTTT CASSLGGAAVNSPLHF
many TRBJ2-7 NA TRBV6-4 TGTGCCAGCAGTGTCCACGAGCAGTACTTC CASSVHEQYF
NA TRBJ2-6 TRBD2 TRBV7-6 TGTGCCAGCAGCCCAGGACTAGCCCTATCTGGGGCCAACGTCCTGACTTTC CASSPGLALSGANVLTF